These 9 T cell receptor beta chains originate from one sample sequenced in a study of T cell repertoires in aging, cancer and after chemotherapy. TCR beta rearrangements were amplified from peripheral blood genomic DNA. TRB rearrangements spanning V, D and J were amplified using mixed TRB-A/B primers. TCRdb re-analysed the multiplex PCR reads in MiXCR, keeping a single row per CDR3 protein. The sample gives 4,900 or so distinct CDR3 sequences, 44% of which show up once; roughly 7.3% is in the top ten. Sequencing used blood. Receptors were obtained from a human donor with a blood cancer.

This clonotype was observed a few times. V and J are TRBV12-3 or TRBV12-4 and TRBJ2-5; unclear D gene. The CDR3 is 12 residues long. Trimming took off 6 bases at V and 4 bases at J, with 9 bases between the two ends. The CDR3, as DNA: TGTGCCAGCAGCCCGGACGGAGAGACCCAGTACTTC. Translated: CASSPDGETQYF.

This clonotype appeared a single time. Here the CDR3 DNA reads TGTGCCACCAGGACAGTAGGGAACACTGAAGCTTTCTTT. Protein sequence: CATRTVGNTEAFF. The chain recombines TRBV15 with TRBJ1-1; maybe TRBD1 (5 bases). The CDR3 is made up of 13 amino acids. The V end lost 6 bases, the J end lost 1 base, and 9 bases lay between the germline ends. Germline values: CDR1 LNHNV, CDR2 YYDKDF (reference sequence).

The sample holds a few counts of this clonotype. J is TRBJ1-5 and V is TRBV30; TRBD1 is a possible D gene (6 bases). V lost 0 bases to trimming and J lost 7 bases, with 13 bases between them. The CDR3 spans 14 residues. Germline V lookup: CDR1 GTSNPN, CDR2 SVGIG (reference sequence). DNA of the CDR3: TGTGCCTGGAGTGTAGCCCGGGGGCAACAGCCCCAGCATTTT. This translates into CAWSVARGQQPQHF.

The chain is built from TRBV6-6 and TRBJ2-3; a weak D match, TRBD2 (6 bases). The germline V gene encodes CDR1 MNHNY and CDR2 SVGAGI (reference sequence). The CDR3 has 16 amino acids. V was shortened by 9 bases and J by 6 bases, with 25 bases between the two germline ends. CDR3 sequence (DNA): TGTGCCAGTCTTTCCGGGACTTTTCTAAGCGGGGATACGCAGTATTTT. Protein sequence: CASLSGTFLSGDTQYF.

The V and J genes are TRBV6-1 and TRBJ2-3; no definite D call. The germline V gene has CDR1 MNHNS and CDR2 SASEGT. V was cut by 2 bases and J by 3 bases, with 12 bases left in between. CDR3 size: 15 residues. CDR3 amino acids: CASSESRWGTDTQYF. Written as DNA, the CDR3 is TGTGCCAGCAGTGAATCAAGGTGGGGAACAGATACGCAGTATTTT.

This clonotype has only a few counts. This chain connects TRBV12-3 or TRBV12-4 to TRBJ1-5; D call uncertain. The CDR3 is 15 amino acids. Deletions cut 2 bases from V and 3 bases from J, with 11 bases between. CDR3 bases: TGTGCCAGCAGTTTAATGGGAGGGAACAATCAGCCCCAGCATTTT. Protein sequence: CASSLMGGNNQPQHF.

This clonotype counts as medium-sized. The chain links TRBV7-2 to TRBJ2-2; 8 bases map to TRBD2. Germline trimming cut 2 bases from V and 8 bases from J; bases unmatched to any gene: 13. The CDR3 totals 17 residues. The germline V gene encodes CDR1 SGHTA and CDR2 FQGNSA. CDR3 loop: CASSLFGLATTGGELFF. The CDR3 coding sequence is TGTGCCAGCAGCTTATTTGGACTAGCTACCACCGGAGGGGAGCTGTTTTTT. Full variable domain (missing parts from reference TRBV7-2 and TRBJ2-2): GAGVSQSPSNKVTEKGKDVELRCDPISGHTALYWYRQSLGQGLEFLIYFQGNSAPDKSGLPSDRFSAERTGGSVSTLTIQRTQQEDSAVYLCASSLFGLATTGGELFFGEGSRLTVL.

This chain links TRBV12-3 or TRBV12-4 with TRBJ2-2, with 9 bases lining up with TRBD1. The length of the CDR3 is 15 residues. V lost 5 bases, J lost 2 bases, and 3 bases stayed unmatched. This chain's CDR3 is CASSGQGLNTGELFF. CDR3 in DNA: TGTGCCAGCAGTGGACAGGGGTTAAACACCGGGGAGCTGTTTTTT.

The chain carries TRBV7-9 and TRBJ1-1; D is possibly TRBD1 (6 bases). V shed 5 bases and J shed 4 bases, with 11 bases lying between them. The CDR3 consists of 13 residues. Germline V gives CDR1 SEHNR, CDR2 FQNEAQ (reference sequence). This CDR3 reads CASSESRGTEAFF. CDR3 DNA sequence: TGTGCCAGCAGCGAAAGCAGGGGCACTGAAGCTTTCTTT. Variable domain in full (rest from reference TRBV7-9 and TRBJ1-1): DTGVSQNPRHKITKRGQNVTFRCDPISEHNRLYWYRQTLGQGPEFLTYFQNEAQLEKSRLLSDRFSAERPKGSFSTLEIQRTEQGDSAMYLCASSESRGTEAFFGQGTRLTVV.